The T cell receptor beta chain under discussion was sequenced for a study of radiation and T cells in renal cell carcinoma. Overall study context: Nephrectomy followed 15 Gy stereotactic body radiation by 4 weeks.

For this clone: Sequence at one end of the junction differs from germline and may be a read error. Other DNA sequences of this sample code for an identical CDR3.

The time point denotes: baseline pretreatment blood. Described treatment: 15 Gy SBRT to primary tumor, nephrectomy 4 weeks later. This table comes from immunoSEQ multiplex PCR, and its TCRdb copy is limited to in-frame clones, with some not included. The data hold about 130,000 clones, with roughly 84% observed a single time. The sequencing here drew on blood, taken from a patient whose treatment included radiotherapy and nephrectomy. This TCR derives from a woman aged 45-59 years with renal cell carcinoma.

The CDR3 loop reads CASSLSVNTEAFF. CDR3 DNA sequence: TGTGCTAGCAGCTTATCAGTGAACACTGAAGCTTTCTTT. This chain links TRBV7-7 with TRBJ1-1; D is unclear. The CDR3 has 13 amino acids. CDR1 SSHAT and CDR2 FNYEAQ come from the germline V gene (reference sequence).